These 27 T cell receptor beta chains originate from one sample sequenced in a study of cytomegalovirus exposure and HLA in healthy donors. Researchers ran the PCR with 60 Vbeta and 13 Jbeta primers. Only in-frame clones appear in the TCRdb table, and some are missing; sequencing was by immunoSEQ multiplex PCR. This sample's table has tens of thousands of clones. Sequenced: PBMCs. The receptors derive from a male donor in good health and CMV-seronegative.

The V call is TRBV9, the J call TRBJ2-5; 10 nucleotides match TRBD1. The J call could be wrong; TRBJ2-7 is a better fit for the DNA end. The CDR3 covers 16 residues. Germline CDR1 is SGDLS and CDR2 is YYNGEE. In nucleotides, the CDR3 is TGTGCCAGCAGCGCCAGGCCGGGACAGGGGTGGTACGAGCAGTACTTC. It translates to CASSARPGQGWYEQYF.

The chain uses TRBV5-5 and TRBJ2-2; D is perhaps TRBD2 (5 bases). V was clipped by 0 bases and J by 6 bases, with 9 bases between them. The length of the CDR3 is 14 residues. Germline assignment: CDR1 SGHKS and CDR2 YYEKEE (reference sequence). DNA of the CDR3: TGTGCCAGCAGCTTGGTGGTGGAGGCCGGGGAGCTGTTTTTT. As protein: CASSLVVEAGELFF.

This CDR3 reads CASSERGRGEKLFF. The CDR3 bases are TGTGCCAGCAGTGAAAGGGGGAGAGGTGAAAAACTGTTTTTT. This chain uses TRBV2 with TRBJ1-4; D perhaps matches TRBD1 (6 bases). The germline gives CDR1 SNHLY, CDR2 FYNNEI. This CDR3 is 14 amino acids long. V lost 2 bases and J lost 7, with 11 bases in between.

J is TRBJ2-1 and V is TRBV5-1; a weak D match, TRBD1 (6 bases). CDR1 is SGHRS and CDR2 is YFSETQ in the germline V gene. The ends were cut back, 1 base at V and 1 base at J, with 9 bases in the middle. CDR3 length: 15 amino acids. The CDR3 loop reads CASSLTGMSYNEQFF. For the CDR3, the DNA is TGCGCCAGCAGCTTGACAGGGATGTCCTACAATGAGCAGTTCTTC.

J is TRBJ2-7 and V is TRBV28; D is unresolved. The length of the CDR3 is 14 residues. V lost 2 bases, J lost 3 bases, and 11 bases lay in between. Germline V CDR1 and CDR2: MDHEN, SYDVKM. CDR3 residues: CASSLKSGVYEQYF. In DNA, the CDR3 is TGTGCCAGCAGTTTAAAATCCGGTGTCTACGAGCAGTACTTC.

The V and J genes are TRBV11-2 and TRBJ1-1; a weak D match, TRBD1 (5 bases). CDR1 and CDR2 (germline): SGHAT, FQNNGV. Trimming removed 5 bases from V and 9 bases from J, with 22 bases in between. The CDR3 runs 15 residues. The CDR3 sequence: CASSPQGVEKGKAFF. The CDR3 DNA reads as TGTGCCAGCAGCCCCCAAGGGGTGGAGAAGGGAAAAGCTTTCTTT. The full variable domain, in which reference TRBV11-2 and TRBJ1-1 provide the parts outside the CDR3, is EAGVAQSPRYKIIEKRQSVAFWCNPISGHATLYWYQQILGQGPKLLIQFQNNGVVDDSQLPKDRFSAERLKGVDSTLKIQPAKLEDSAVYLCASSPQGVEKGKAFFGQGTRLTVV.

The V call is TRBV6-5, the J call TRBJ1-1; 9 bases align to TRBD1. The CDR3 length is 15 residues. The J segment lost 5 bases and the V segment lost 4 bases, leaving 8 bases of the junction unmatched. CDR1 and CDR2 (germline): MNHEY, SVGAGI. Written as DNA, the CDR3 is TGTGCCAGCAGTTCCTTACAGGGGGCTGAGACTGAAGCTTTCTTT. It yields the protein CASSSLQGAETEAFF.

This sequence joins TRBV25-1 and TRBJ1-1, with 10 positions matching TRBD1. CDR3 length: 12 amino acids. Germline assignment: CDR1 MGHDK and CDR2 SYGVNS. Trimming at V came to 7 bases and at J to 10 bases, leaving 6 bases not matched to a gene. In DNA form, the CDR3 reads TGTGCCAGCACCAGGACAGGGGGAACAGCTTTCTTT. As protein: CASTRTGGTAFF.

The chain employs TRBV6-1 and TRBJ2-7; D not certain. CDR3 length: 13 residues. The germline gives CDR1 MNHNS, CDR2 SASEGT. Trimming took 3 bases from V and 8 from J, leaving 14 bases between them. The CDR3 sequence is CASSDYVTSQQYF. The CDR3 coding sequence is TGTGCCAGCAGTGATTACGTCACTTCCCAGCAGTACTTC.

CDR3 sequence: CASSQDAGWAGNTIYF. In nucleotides, the CDR3 is TGCGCCAGCAGCCAAGATGCGGGGTGGGCTGGAAACACCATATATTTT. This chain joins TRBV4-3 and TRBJ1-3; no firm D call. The length of the CDR3 is 16 residues. The V end lost 0 bases, the J end lost 2 bases, and 11 bases lay between the germline ends. The germline V gene encodes CDR1 LGHNA and CDR2 YSLEER.

The chain recombines TRBV7-8 with TRBJ2-1, with TRBD2 identical over 9 bases. Per the germline V gene, CDR1 is SGHVS and CDR2 is FQNEAQ. This CDR3 region has 16 residues. V lost 1 base to trimming and J lost 3 bases; unmatched junction nucleotides: 4. The CDR3 DNA reads TGTGCCAGCAGCTTAGTTGGCGGGGGGGACTACAATGAGCAGTTCTTC. Its protein product is CASSLVGGGDYNEQFF.

The rearrangement uses TRBV7-2 and TRBJ1-1; D ambiguous. V lost 4 bases and J 1 base, leaving 13 bases between the germline ends. Germline CDR1 is SGHTA and CDR2 is FQGNSA. The CDR3 runs to 15 residues. This chain's CDR3 is CASSWNQVKNTEAFF. CDR3 nucleotide sequence: TGTGCCAGCAGCTGGAATCAGGTGAAGAACACTGAAGCTTTCTTT.

CDR3 bases: TGTGCCAGCAGTGGCCCCCTGAAATCTGGAAACACCATATATTTT. Translated: CASSGPLKSGNTIYF. J is TRBJ1-3 and V is TRBV6-5; D is unclear. Germline CDR1 reads MNHEY; CDR2 reads SVGAGI. V lost 5 bases to trimming and J lost 1 base, with 12 bases between them. The CDR3 is 15 residues long.

The J gene is TRBJ1-2, the V gene TRBV7-2; D gene unclear. Trimming left V 0 bases short and J 0 bases short, with 8 bases between. Germline V gives CDR1 SGHTA, CDR2 FQGNSA. This CDR3 region has 15 residues. CDR3 nucleotides: TGTGCCAGCAGCTTAGCAGCGTCCGCTAACTATGGCTACACCTTC. Its translation is CASSLAASANYGYTF.

The chain links TRBV15 to TRBJ1-2; D is possibly TRBD1 (5 bases). The CDR3 totals 15 residues. CDR1 is LNHNV, CDR2 YYDKDF, per germline (reference sequence). Trimming removed 5 bases at V and 2 bases at J, with 15 bases between. The CDR3 loop is CATSPQQGSNYGYTF. In DNA, the CDR3 is TGTGCCACCAGCCCCCAGCAGGGCAGCAACTATGGCTACACCTTC.

The rearrangement joins TRBV7-6 to TRBJ1-1, with 8 bases matching TRBD1. CDR3 length: 16 residues. The V and J ends lost 5 bases and 5 bases, in that order; junction bases with no gene match: 13. Germline CDR1 and CDR2: SGHVS and FNYEAQ. CDR3 sequence: CASSLGPDREGTEAFF. DNA of the CDR3: TGTGCCAGCAGCCTTGGGCCGGACAGGGAGGGGACTGAAGCTTTCTTT.

This sequence joins TRBV5-8 and TRBJ2-3; possible D gene TRBD2, 5 bases. Germline assignment: CDR1 SGHTS and CDR2 YDEGEE. The CDR3 runs 12 residues. Trimming left V 4 bases short and J 10 bases short, with 13 bases between. The CDR3 DNA sequence: TGTGCCAGCAGCACCGACTGGGGAGCGCAGTATTTT. This gives the protein CASSTDWGAQYF.

The chain couples TRBV4-2 to TRBJ2-7, with 7 nucleotides matching TRBD1. With V trimmed by 4 bases and J by 4 bases, 10 bases remained unmatched. CDR1 and CDR2 from the germline V gene are LGHNA and YNFKEQ. The CDR3 runs to 15 residues. The CDR3 DNA follows: TGTGCCAGCAGCCGCAACGCCGGGACAGCGTACGAGCAGTACTTC. Protein: CASSRNAGTAYEQYF.

The chain uses TRBV7-6 and TRBJ2-2, with TRBD1 as a possible D gene (6 bases). Germline lookup yields CDR1 SGHVS and CDR2 FNYEAQ. The CDR3 is 13 residues long. V was clipped by 4 bases and J by 7 bases, with 10 bases between them. The CDR3 is CASSSQGYGELFF. The CDR3 DNA is TGTGCCAGCAGCTCACAGGGATACGGGGAGCTGTTTTTT.

The chain links TRBV19 to TRBJ2-7; D possibly corresponds to TRBD1 (5 bases). Trimming shortened V by 4 bases and J by 2 bases, and 12 bases separated the two germline ends. Germline assignment: CDR1 LNHDA and CDR2 SQIVND (reference sequence). There are 14 residues in the CDR3. CDR3 region: CASSNQDNAYEQYF. The CDR3 DNA follows: TGTGCCAGTAGTAACCAGGACAATGCCTACGAGCAGTACTTC.

The rearrangement uses TRBV7-9 and TRBJ2-7, with a tentative D call TRBD1 (6 bases). Germline loops: CDR1 SEHNR, CDR2 FQNEAQ (reference sequence). This CDR3 comprises 15 residues. Between the trimmed V and J ends, which lost 1 base and 2 bases, there was a span of 12 bases. The CDR3 sequence: CASSLGAGTTYEQYF. The CDR3 nucleotides are TGTGCCAGCAGCTTAGGGGCAGGGACAACCTACGAGCAGTACTTC.

V usage is TRBV27 and J usage is TRBJ2-1, with 8 nucleotides matching TRBD2. Germline-derived CDR1 and CDR2 are MNHEY and SMNVEV (reference sequence). V was clipped by 8 bases and J by 1 base; unmatched bases: 4. CDR3 size: 14 residues. The CDR3 DNA sequence: TGTGCCAGCGCAATAGCGGGATCCTACAATGAGCAGTTCTTC. Translating it yields CASAIAGSYNEQFF.

The chain employs TRBV28 and TRBJ1-2; D uncertain. This CDR3 is 11 amino acids long. The germline gives CDR1 MDHEN, CDR2 SYDVKM. Trimming cost V 6 bases and J 7 bases, with 9 bases left between them. This CDR3 reads CASRRESGYTF. For the CDR3, the DNA is TGTGCCAGCAGGCGGGAGTCTGGCTACACCTTC.

The rearrangement joins TRBV18 to TRBJ2-7, with 10 bases fitting TRBD1. Germline CDR1 KGHSH, CDR2 LQKENI. The CDR3 consists of 15 residues. Trimming cost V 4 bases and J 2 bases; bases outside gene matches: 5. CDR3 region: CASSHTGTGAYEQYF. In nucleotides, the CDR3 is TGTGCCAGCTCACATACCGGGACAGGGGCCTACGAGCAGTACTTC.

Concerning this clone: Germline and junction disagree at one end, which may indicate a read error. J is TRBJ2-6 and V is TRBV7-2, with D possibly being TRBD2 (6 bases). This CDR3 region has 17 residues. Germline CDR1 and CDR2: SGHTA and FQGNSA. In nucleotides, the CDR3 is TGTGCCGCGGGGCCAATTTCTTCTCTCTCTGGGGCCAACGTCCCGACTTTC. It codes for CAAGPISSLSGANVPTF.

The chain recombines TRBV29-1 with TRBJ2-3, with 8 bases identical to TRBD1. Germline assignment: CDR1 SQVTM and CDR2 ANQGSEA. This CDR3 is built from 16 residues. The trim removed 7 bases at V and 2 bases at J, leaving 14 bases unmatched. The CDR3 here is CSGGVWTGYSTDTQYF. The CDR3 DNA sequence: TGCAGCGGTGGGGTATGGACAGGGTATTCCACAGATACGCAGTATTTT.

The V and J genes are TRBV30 and TRBJ2-2, with TRBD1 matching 9 bases. In germline, CDR1 is GTSNPN, CDR2 SVGIG (reference sequence). The junction had 9 bases not matched to a gene; V was cut back by 3 bases and J by 7 bases. The CDR3 is 15 residues long. The CDR3 DNA reads as TGTGCCTGGAGGACAGGGGGATTGTCTCGCGGGGAGCTGTTTTTT. Translation: CAWRTGGLSRGELFF.